These T cell receptor beta chains were read from a single sample in a study of breast tumors, draining lymph nodes, adjacent tissues. From the multiplex PCR reads, TCRdb called clonotypes with MiXCR, one entry per CDR3 protein. The sample consists of approximately 60,000 distinct CDR3 sequences, roughly 50% of them appearing once. The sequenced material came from breast tumor tissue. The receptors stem from a female donor with breast cancer. Some clones in this sample may be carry-over from other donors' samples. The CDR3 runs from the conserved cysteine through the conserved F or W. A D gene is named only where the DNA matches it firmly. Clone size is stated in some rows and not others, as once, few, many or a class when expanded.

clone_size,j_call,d_call,v_call,cdr3_nt,cdr3_aa
many,TRBJ1-4,NA,TRBV20-1,TGCAGTGCTGGGAGGGACGGTGAAAAACTGTTTTTT,CSAGRDGEKLFF
NA,TRBJ2-3,TRBD2,TRBV6-4,TGTGCCAGCAGCGCAGGACTAGTGGGGGGTACAACAGATACGCAGTATTTT,CASSAGLVGGTTDTQYF
NA,TRBJ2-7,NA,TRBV7-3,TGTGCCAGCAGCCGTTCTGCGGGGGCTGCCGAGCAGTACTTC,CASSRSAGAAEQYF
NA,TRBJ2-3,TRBD2,TRBV20-1,TGCAGTGCTAGGGGGGGACTAGCGGGGGCCCGAATCACAGATACGCAGTATTTT,CSARGGLAGARITDTQYF
many,TRBJ2-3,NA,TRBV9,TGTGCCAGCAGCGTAGATGTGGGGGGAGAGACAGATACGCAGTATTTT,CASSVDVGGETDTQYF
NA,TRBJ2-3,TRBD2,TRBV2,TGTGCCAGCAGTCCACTAGCGGGGCCTCTAGATACGCAGTATTTT,CASSPLAGPLDTQYF
NA,TRBJ2-3,NA,TRBV20-1,TGCAGTGCTAGCCCCGGGACGACAGATACGCAGTATTTT,CSASPGTTDTQYF
NA,TRBJ2-7,TRBD2,TRBV12-3/TRBV12-4,TGTGCCAGCAGTTCGGGACTAGCGGGAGGACTCGAGCAGTACTTC,CASSSGLAGGLEQYF
NA,TRBJ1-4,NA,TRBV20-1,TGCAGTGCTAGAGTCAGGGGCGGTGAAAAACTGTTTTTT,CSARVRGGEKLFF
NA,TRBJ1-5,TRBD1,TRBV12-3/TRBV12-4,TGTGCCAGCAGTCCGACAGGGTGGATAAATCAGCCCCAGCATTTT,CASSPTGWINQPQHF